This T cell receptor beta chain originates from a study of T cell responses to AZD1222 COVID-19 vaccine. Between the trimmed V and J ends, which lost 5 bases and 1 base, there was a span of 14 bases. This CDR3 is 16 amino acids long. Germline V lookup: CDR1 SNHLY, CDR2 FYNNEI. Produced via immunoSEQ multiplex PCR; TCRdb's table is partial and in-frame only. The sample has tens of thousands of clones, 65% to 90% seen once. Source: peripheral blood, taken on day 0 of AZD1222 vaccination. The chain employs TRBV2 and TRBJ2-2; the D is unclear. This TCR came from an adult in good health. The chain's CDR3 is CASSPRPSLNTGELFF. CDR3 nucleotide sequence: TGTGCCAGCAGTCCGCGGCCCTCCCTGAACACCGGGGAGCTGTTTTTT.